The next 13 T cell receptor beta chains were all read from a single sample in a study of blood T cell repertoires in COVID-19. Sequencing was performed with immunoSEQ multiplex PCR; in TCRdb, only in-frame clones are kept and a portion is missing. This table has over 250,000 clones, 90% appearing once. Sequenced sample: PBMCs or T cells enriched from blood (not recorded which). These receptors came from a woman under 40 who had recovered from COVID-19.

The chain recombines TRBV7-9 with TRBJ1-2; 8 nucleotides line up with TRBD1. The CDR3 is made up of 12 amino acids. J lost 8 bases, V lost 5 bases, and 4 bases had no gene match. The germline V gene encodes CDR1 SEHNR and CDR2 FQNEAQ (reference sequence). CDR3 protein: CASSPQGEGYTF. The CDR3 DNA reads TGTGCCAGCAGCCCACAGGGGGAAGGCTACACCTTC.

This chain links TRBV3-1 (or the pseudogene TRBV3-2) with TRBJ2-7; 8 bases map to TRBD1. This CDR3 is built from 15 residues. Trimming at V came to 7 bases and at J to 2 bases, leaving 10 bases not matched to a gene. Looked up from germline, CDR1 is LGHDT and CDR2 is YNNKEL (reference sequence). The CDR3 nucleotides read TGTGCCAGCAATCTCAGGGGGCAGGGGGCCTACGAGCAGTACTTC. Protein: CASNLRGQGAYEQYF.

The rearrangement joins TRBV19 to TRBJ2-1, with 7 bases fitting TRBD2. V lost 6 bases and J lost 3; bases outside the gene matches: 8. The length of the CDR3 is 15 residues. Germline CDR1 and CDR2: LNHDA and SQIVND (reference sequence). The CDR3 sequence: CASSRGEGIYNEQFF. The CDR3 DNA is TGTGCCAGTAGCAGAGGGGAGGGAATCTACAATGAGCAGTTCTTC. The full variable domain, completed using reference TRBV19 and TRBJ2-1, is DGGITQSPKYLFRKEGQNVTLSCEQNLNHDAMYWYRQDPGQGLRLIYYSQIVNDFQKGDIAEGYSVSREKKESFPLTVTSAQKNPTAFYLCASSRGEGIYNEQFFGPGTRLTVL.

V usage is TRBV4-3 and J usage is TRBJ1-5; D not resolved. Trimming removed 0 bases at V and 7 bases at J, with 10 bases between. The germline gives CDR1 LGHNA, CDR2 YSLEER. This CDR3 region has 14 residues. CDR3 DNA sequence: TGCGCCAGCAGCCAAGATGGGAGAAGGCAGCCCCAGCATTTT. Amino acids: CASSQDGRRQPQHF.

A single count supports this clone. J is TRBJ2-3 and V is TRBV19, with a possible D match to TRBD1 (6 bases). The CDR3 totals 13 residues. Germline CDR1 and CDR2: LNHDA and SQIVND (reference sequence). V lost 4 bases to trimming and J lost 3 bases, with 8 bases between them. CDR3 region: CASSTQGTDTQYF. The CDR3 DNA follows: TGTGCCAGTAGTACTCAGGGGACAGATACGCAGTATTTT.

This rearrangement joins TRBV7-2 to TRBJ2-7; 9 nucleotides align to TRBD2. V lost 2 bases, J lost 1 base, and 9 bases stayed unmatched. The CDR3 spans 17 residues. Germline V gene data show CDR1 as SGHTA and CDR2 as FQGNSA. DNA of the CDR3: TGTGCCAGCAGCTTATCGGGGGGTAGCGGGAGATCCTACGAGCAGTACTTC. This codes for CASSLSGGSGRSYEQYF.

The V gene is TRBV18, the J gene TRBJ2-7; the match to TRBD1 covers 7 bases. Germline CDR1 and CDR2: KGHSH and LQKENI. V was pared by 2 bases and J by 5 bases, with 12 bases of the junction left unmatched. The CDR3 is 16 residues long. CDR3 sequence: CASSPKDYNRGHEQYF. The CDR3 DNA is TGTGCCAGCTCACCAAAAGATTACAACAGGGGTCACGAGCAGTACTTC.

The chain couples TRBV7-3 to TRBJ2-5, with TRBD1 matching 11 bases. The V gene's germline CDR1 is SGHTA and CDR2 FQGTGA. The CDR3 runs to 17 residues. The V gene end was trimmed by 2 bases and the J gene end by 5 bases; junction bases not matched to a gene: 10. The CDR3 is CASSLDPRDRGEETQYF. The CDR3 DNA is TGTGCCAGCAGCTTAGACCCCCGGGACAGGGGGGAGGAGACCCAGTACTTC. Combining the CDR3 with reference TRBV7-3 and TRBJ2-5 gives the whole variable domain GAGVSQTPSNKVTEKGKYVELRCDPISGHTALYWYRQSLGQGPEFLIYFQGTGAADDSGLPNDRFFAVRPEGSVSTLKIQRTERGDSAVYLCASSLDPRDRGEETQYFGPGTRLLVL.

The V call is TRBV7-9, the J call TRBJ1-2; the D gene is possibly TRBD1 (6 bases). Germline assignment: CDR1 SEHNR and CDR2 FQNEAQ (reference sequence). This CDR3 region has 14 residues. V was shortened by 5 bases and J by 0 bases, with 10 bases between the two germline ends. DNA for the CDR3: TGTGCCAGCAGCCGGGACACAGCTAACTATGGCTACACCTTC. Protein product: CASSRDTANYGYTF.

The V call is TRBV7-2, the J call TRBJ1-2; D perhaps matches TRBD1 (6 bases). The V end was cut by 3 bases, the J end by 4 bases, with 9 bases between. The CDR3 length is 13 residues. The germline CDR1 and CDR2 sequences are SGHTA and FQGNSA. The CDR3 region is CASSLGQSYGYTF. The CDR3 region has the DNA TGTGCCAGCAGCTTGGGACAAAGCTATGGCTACACCTTC.

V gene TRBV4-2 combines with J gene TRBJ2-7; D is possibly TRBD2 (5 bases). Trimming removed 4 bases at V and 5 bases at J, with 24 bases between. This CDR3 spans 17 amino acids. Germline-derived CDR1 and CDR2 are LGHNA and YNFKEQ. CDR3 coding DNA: TGTGCCAGCAGCCCAGAATCACCGGGGAATAAATATGACGAGCAGTACTTC. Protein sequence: CASSPESPGNKYDEQYF.

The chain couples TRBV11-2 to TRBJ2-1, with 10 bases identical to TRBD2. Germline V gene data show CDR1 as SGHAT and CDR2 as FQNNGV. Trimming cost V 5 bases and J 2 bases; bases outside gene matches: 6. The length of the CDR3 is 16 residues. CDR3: CASSPASGSAYNEQFF. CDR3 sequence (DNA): TGTGCCAGCAGCCCGGCTAGCGGGAGCGCCTACAATGAGCAGTTCTTC.

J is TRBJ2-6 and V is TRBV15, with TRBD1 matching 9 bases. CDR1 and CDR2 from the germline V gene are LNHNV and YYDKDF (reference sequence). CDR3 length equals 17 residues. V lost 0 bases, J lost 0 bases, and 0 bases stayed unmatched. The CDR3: CATSREGQGSGANVLTF. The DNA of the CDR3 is TGTGCCACCAGCAGAGAGGGACAGGGCTCTGGGGCCAACGTCCTGACTTTC.